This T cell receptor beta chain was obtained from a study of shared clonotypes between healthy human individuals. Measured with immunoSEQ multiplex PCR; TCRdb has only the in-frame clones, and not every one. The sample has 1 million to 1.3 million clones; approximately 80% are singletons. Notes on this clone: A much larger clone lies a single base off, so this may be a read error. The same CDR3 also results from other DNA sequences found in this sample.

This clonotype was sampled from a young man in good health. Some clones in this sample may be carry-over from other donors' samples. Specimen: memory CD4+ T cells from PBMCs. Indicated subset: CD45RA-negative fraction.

The CDR3 reads CAWSRQANEAFF. The CDR3 nucleotides read TGTGCCTGGAGTAGACAGGCGAACGAAGCTTTCTTT. The rearrangement links TRBV30 to TRBJ1-1; tentatively, D is TRBD1 (6 bases). The ends were cut back, 2 bases at V and 8 bases at J, with 12 bases in the middle. CDR1 is GTSNPN and CDR2 is SVGIG in the germline V gene (reference sequence). The length of the CDR3 is 12 residues.